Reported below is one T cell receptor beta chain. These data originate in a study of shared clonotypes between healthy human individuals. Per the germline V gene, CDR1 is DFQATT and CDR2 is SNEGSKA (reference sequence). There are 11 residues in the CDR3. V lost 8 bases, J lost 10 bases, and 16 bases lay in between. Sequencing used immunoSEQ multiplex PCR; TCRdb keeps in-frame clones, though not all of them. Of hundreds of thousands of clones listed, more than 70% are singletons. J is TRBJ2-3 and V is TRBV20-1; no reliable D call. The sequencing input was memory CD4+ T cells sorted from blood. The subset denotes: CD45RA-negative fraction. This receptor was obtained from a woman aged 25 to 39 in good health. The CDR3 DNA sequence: TGCAGTCCCCCCCCCTCCCCCGCGCAGTATTTT. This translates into CSPPPSPAQYF.